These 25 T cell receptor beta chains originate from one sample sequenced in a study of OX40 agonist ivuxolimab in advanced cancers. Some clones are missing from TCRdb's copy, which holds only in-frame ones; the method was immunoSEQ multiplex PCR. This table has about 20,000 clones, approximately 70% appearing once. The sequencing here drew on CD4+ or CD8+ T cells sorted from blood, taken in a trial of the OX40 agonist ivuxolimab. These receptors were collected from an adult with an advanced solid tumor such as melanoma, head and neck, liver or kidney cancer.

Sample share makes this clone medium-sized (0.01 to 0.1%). This chain's CDR3 is CASSLVTEGPEQFF. As DNA, the CDR3 is TGTGCCAGCAGCTTGGTTACAGAGGGGCCTGAGCAGTTCTTC. The V gene is TRBV5-4, the J gene TRBJ2-1; D possibly matches TRBD1 or TRBD2 (5 bases each). CDR1 and CDR2 (germline): SGHNT, YYREEE (reference sequence). The V gene lost 0 bases and the J gene lost 9 bases, with 13 bases spanning the gap. This CDR3 region has 14 residues. Looking up the rest from reference TRBV5-4 and TRBJ2-1 gives the full variable domain: ETGVTQSPTHLIKTRGQQVTLRCSSQSGHNTVSWYQQALGQGPQFIFQYYREEENGRGNFPPRFSGLQFPNYSSELNVNALELDDSALYLCASSLVTEGPEQFFGPGTRLTVL.

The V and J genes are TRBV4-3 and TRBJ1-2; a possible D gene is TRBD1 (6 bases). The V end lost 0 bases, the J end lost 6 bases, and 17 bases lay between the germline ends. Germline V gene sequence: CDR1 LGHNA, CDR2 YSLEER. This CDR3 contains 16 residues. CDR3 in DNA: TGCGCCAGCAGCCAAGATCTCAGGGGTTCGTCGGATGGCTACACCTTC. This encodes CASSQDLRGSSDGYTF.

CDR3 loop: CASSPGQGTNEQFF. The DNA of the CDR3 is TGTGCCAGCAGCCCGGGACAGGGAACGAATGAGCAGTTCTTC. This chain uses TRBV5-4 with TRBJ2-1, with 9 bases aligning to TRBD1. CDR3 size: 14 residues. Germline V CDR1 and CDR2: SGHNT, YYREEE (reference sequence). J lost 7 bases, V lost 4 bases, and 6 bases had no gene match.

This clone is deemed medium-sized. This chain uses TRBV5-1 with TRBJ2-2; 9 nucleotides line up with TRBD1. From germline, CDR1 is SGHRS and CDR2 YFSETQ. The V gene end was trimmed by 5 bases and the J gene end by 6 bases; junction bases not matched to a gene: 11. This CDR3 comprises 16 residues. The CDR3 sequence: CASSSLRTGEAGELFF. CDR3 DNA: TGCGCCAGCAGTTCCCTTAGGACAGGGGAGGCCGGGGAGCTGTTTTTT.

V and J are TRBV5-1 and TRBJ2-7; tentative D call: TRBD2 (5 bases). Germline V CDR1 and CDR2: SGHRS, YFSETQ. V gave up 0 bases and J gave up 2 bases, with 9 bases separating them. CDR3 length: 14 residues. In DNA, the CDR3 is TGCGCCAGCAGCTTGGAGAGCGGTACCTACGAGCAGTACTTC. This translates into CASSLESGTYEQYF.

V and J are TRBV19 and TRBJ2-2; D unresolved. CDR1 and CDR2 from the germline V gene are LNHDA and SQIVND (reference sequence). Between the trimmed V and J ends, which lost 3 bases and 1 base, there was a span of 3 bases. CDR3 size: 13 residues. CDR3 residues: CASSIGNTGELFF. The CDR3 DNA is TGTGCCAGTAGTATCGGGAACACCGGGGAGCTGTTTTTT.

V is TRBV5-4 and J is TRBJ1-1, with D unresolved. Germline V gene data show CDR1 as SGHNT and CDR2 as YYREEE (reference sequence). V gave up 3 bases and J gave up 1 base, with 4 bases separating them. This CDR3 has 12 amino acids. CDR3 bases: TGTGCCAGCAGCTCGGGGAACACTGAAGCTTTCTTT. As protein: CASSSGNTEAFF.

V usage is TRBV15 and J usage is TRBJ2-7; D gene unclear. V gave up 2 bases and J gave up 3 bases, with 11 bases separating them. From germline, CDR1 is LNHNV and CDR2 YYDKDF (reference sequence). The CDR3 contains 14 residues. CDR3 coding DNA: TGTGCCACCAGCAGACAGGATGTAGGCTACGAGCAGTACTTC. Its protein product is CATSRQDVGYEQYF.

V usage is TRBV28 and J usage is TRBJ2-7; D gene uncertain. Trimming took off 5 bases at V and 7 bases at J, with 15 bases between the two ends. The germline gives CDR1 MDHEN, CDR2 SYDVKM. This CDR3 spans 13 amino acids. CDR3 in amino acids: CASSLTDAWEQYF. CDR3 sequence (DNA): TGTGCCAGCAGTCTAACGGATGCATGGGAGCAGTACTTC.

The CDR3 reads CAWSDGSGANVLTF. The CDR3 region has the DNA TGTGCCTGGAGTGATGGCTCTGGGGCCAACGTCCTGACTTTC. The V call is TRBV30, the J call TRBJ2-6; D is ambiguous. Germline lookup yields CDR1 GTSNPN and CDR2 SVGIG (reference sequence). The CDR3 covers 14 residues. Trimming stripped 1 base from V and 0 bases from J, with 4 bases between.

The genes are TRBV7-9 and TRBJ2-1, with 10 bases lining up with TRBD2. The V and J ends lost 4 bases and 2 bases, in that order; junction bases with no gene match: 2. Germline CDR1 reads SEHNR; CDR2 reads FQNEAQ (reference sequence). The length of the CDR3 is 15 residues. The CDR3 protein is CASSSSGSPYNEQFF. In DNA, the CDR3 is TGTGCCAGCAGCTCTAGCGGGAGTCCCTACAATGAGCAGTTCTTC.

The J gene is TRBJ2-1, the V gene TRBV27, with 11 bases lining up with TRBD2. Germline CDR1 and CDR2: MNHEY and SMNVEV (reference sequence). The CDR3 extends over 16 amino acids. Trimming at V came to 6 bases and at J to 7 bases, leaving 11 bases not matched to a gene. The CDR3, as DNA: TGTGCCAGCAGATCTACCGGGACTAGCGGATTGAATGAGCAGTTCTTC. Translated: CASRSTGTSGLNEQFF.

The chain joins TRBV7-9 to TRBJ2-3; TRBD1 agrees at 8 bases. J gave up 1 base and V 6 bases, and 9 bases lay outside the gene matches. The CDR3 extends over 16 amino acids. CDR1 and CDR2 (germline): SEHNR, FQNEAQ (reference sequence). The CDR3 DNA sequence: TGTGCCAGCAGTAGTGGACAGGGACAACGCACAGATACGCAGTATTTT. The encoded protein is CASSSGQGQRTDTQYF.

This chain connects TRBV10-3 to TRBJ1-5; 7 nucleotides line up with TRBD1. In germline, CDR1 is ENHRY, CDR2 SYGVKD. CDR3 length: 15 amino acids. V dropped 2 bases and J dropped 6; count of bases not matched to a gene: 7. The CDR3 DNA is TGTGCCATCAGTGAGGACAGGGACTCGACTCAGCCCCAGCATTTT. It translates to CAISEDRDSTQPQHF.

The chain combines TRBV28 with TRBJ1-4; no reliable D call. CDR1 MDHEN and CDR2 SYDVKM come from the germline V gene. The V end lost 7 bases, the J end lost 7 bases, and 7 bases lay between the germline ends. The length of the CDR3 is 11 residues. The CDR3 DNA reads TGTGCCAGCATGAGGAGTGAAAAACTGTTTTTT. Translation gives CASMRSEKLFF. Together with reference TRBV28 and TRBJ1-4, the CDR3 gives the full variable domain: DVKVTQSSRYLVKRTGEKVFLECVQDMDHENMFWYRQDPGLGLRLIYFSYDVKMKEKGDIPEGYSVSREKKERFSLILESASTNQTSMYLCASMRSEKLFFGSGTQLSVL.

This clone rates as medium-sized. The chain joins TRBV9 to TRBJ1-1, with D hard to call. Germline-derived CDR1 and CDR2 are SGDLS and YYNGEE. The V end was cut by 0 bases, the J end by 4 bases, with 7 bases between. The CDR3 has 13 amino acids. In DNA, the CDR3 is TGTGCCAGCAGCGTAGACGGCACCACTGAAGCTTTCTTT. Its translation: CASSVDGTTEAFF.

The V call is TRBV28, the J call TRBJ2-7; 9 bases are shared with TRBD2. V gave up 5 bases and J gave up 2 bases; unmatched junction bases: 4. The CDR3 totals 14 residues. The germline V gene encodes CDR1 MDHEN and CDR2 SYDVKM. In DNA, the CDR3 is TGTGCCAGCAGTGAGGCTAGCGGGACCTACGAGCAGTACTTC. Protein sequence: CASSEASGTYEQYF.

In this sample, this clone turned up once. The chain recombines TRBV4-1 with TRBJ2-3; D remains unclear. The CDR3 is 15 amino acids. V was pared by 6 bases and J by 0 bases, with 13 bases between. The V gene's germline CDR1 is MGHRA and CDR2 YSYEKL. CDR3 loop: CASRTSVTSTDTQYF. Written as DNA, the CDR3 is TGCGCCAGCAGGACAAGCGTGACTAGCACAGATACGCAGTATTTT.

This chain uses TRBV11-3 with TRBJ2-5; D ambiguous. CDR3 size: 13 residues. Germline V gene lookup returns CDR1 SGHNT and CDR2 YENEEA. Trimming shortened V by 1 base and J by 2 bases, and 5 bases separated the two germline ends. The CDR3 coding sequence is TGTGCCAGCAGCTTAGCTCAGCAAGAGACCCAGTACTTC. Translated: CASSLAQQETQYF.

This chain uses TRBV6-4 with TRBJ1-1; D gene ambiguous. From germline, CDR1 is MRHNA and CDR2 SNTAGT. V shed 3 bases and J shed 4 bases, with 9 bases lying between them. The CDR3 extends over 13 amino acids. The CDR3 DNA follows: TGTGCCAGCAGTGAGGAGAGGAGCACTGAAGCTTTCTTT. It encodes CASSEERSTEAFF.

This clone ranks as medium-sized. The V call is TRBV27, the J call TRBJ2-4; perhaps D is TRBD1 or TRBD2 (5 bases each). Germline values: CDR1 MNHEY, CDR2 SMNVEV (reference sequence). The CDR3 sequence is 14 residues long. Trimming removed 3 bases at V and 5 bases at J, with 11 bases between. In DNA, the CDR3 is TGTGCCAGCAGTTTCGGCAGAGGGGAAAACATTCAGTACTTC. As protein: CASSFGRGENIQYF.

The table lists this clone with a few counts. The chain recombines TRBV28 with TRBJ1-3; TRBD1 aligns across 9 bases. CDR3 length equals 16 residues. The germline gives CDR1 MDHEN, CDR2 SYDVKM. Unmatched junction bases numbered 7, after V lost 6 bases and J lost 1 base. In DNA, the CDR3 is TGTGCCAGCAGCTGGGACAGGGAATCTTCTGGAAACACCATATATTTT. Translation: CASSWDRESSGNTIYF.

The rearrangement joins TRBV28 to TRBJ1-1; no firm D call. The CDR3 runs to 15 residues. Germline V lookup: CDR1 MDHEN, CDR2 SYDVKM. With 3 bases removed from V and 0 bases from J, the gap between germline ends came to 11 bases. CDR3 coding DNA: TGTGCCAGCAGTTTCGGGGTTGAGATGAACACTGAAGCTTTCTTT. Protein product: CASSFGVEMNTEAFF. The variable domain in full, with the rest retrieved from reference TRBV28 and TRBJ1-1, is DVKVTQSSRYLVKRTGEKVFLECVQDMDHENMFWYRQDPGLGLRLIYFSYDVKMKEKGDIPEGYSVSREKKERFSLILESASTNQTSMYLCASSFGVEMNTEAFFGQGTRLTVV.

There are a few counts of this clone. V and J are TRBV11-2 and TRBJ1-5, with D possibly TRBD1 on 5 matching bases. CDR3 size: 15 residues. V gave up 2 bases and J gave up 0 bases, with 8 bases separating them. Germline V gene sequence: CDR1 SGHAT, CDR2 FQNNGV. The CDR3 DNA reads TGTGCCAGCAGCTTATCGACAGATAGCAATCAGCCCCAGCATTTT. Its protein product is CASSLSTDSNQPQHF.

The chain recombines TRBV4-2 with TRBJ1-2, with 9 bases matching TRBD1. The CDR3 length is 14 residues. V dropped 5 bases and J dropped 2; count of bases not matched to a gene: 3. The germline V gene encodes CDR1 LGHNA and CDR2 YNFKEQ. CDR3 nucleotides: TGTGCCAGCAGCTTGGACAGGGGAAACTATGGCTACACCTTC. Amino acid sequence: CASSLDRGNYGYTF.